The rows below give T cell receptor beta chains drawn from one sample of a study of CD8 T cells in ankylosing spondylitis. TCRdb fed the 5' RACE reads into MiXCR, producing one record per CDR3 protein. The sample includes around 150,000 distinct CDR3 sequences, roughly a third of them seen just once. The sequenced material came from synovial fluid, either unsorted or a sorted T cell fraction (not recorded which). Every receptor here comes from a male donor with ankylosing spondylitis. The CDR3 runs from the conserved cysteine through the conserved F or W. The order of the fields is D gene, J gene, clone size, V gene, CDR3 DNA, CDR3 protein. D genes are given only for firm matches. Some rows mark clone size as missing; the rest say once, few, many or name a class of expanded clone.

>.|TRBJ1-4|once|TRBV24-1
TGTGCCACCAGTGGCGGACCGGGGGCGGAAAATGAAAAACTGTTTTTT
CATSGGPGAENEKLFF
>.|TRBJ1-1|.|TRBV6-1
TGTGCCAGCAACACCGCAGGGGCCCCTGAAGCTTTCTTT
CASNTAGAPEAFF
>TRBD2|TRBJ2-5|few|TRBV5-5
TGTGCCAGCAGCCCTAGCGGAGTGGAGACCCAGTACTTC
CASSPSGVETQYF
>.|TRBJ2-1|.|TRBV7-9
TGTGCCAGCAGCTTAGGTCAGAGAAGCTACAATGAGCAGTTCTTC
CASSLGQRSYNEQFF
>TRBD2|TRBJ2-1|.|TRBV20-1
TGCAGTGCTATCTCCAGCGGGAGGGCTAATGAGCAGTTCTTC
CSAISSGRANEQFF
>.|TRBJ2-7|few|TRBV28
TGTGCCAGCAGTTTTTCGGGACGGACCTACGAGCAGTACTTC
CASSFSGRTYEQYF
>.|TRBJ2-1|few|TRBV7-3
TGTGCCAGCAGCCCTTATCAGGGGAATGAGCAGTTCTTC
CASSPYQGNEQFF
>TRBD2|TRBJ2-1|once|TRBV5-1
TGCGCCAGCAGCTTGAGACTAGCGGCTTACAATGAGCAGTTCTTC
CASSLRLAAYNEQFF
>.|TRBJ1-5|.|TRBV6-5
TGTGCCAGCAGTTCGAGGACCCCCGGCGGCAATCAGCCCCAGCATTTT
CASSSRTPGGNQPQHF
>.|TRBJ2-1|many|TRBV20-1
TGCAGTGTTCGACAGAGTTACAATGAGCAGTTCTTC
CSVRQSYNEQFF
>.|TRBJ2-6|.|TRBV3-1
TGTGCCAGCAGCCGCAGGGCGGGACAGACACTCTCTGGGGCCAACGTCCTGACTTTC
CASSRRAGQTLSGANVLTF
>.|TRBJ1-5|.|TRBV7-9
TGTGCCAGCAGCTTATCGCTGGGTGGCAATCAGCCCCAGCATTTT
CASSLSLGGNQPQHF
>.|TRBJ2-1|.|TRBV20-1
TGCAGTCCCAGACTAGTAGTTGGGGGCTCCTACAATGAGCAGTTCTTC
CSPRLVVGGSYNEQFF
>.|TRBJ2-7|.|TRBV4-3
TGCGCCAGCAGCCGGGGCCTGCGAGAGTACGAGCAGTACTTC
CASSRGLREYEQYF
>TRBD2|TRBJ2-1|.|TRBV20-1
TGCAGTGCTAGAGATGTGGCTAGCGGGCGAGGTGAGCAGTTCTTC
CSARDVASGRGEQFF
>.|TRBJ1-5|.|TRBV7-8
TGTGCCAGCAGCTTCCGGGACGGGAATCAGCCCCAGCATTTT
CASSFRDGNQPQHF
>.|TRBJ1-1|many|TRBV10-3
TGTGCCATCACAGAGAACAGGGACGTGAACACTGAAGCTTTCTTT
CAITENRDVNTEAFF
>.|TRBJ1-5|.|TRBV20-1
TGCAGTGCTAGAGGCAGGGGTCAAAGCAATCAGCCCCAGCATTTT
CSARGRGQSNQPQHF
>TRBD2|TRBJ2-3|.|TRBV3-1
TGTGCCAGCAGCCAAGATCGGCTAGCGGGGCGTTCTAGCACAGATACGCAGTATTTT
CASSQDRLAGRSSTDTQYF
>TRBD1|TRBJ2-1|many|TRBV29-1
TGCAGCGTTGAAGGGACAGGGGGCGCGAATGAGCAGTTCTTC
CSVEGTGGANEQFF
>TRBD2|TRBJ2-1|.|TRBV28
TGTGCCAGCAGTTTAACTAGCGGGAGACACAATGAGCAGTTCTTC
CASSLTSGRHNEQFF
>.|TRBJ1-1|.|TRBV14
TGTGCCAGCAGCCACGAGTTCACTGAAGCTTTCTTT
CASSHEFTEAFF
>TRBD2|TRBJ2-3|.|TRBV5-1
TGCGCCAGCAGCCCGAGGACTAGCGGTCACACAGATACGCAGTATTTT
CASSPRTSGHTDTQYF
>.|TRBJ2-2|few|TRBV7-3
TGTGCCAGCAGCCCGCAGGCCGGCACCGGGGAGCTGTTTTTT
CASSPQAGTGELFF
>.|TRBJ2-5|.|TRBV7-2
TGTGCCAGCAGCTCTAGCGTGGGAGAGACCCAGTACTTC
CASSSSVGETQYF
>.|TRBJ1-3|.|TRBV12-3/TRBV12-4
TGTGCCAGCAGTTGGCCGGGTGGAAACACCATATATTTT
CASSWPGGNTIYF
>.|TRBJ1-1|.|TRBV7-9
TGTGCCAGCAGCTTAGCGAGACAGGCAAACACTGAAGCTTTCTTT
CASSLARQANTEAFF
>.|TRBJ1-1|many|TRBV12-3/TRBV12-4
TGTGCCAGCAGTCCGGGACACTCGAACACTGAAGCTTTCTTT
CASSPGHSNTEAFF
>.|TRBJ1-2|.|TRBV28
TGTGCCAGCATCCCACAGGGTTGGGACTATGGCTACACCTTC
CASIPQGWDYGYTF
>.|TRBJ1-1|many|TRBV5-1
TGCGCCAGCAGCTCGGGCGATGGCAGGGGGAACACTGAAGCTTTCTTT
CASSSGDGRGNTEAFF
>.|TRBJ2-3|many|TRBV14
TGTGCCAGCAGCCCTTCGGGGGGCCGTTCAGATACGCAGTATTTT
CASSPSGGRSDTQYF
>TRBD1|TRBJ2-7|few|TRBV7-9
TGTGCCAGCACCCTCGGCGGGACAGGGTCCTACGAGCAGTACTTC
CASTLGGTGSYEQYF
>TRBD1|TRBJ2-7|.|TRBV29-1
TGCAGCGCCGGGACAGGGACGTCCTACGAGCAGTACTTC
CSAGTGTSYEQYF
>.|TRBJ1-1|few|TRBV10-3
TGTGCCACCCTGCCGGGGGTAAGGTACACTGAAGCTTTCTTT
CATLPGVRYTEAFF
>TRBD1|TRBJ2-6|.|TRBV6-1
TGTGCCAGCGAGACAGGGGAGGCCGGGGCCAACGTCCTGACTTTC
CASETGEAGANVLTF
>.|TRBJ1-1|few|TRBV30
TGTGCCTGGAGGGGGGGGGTCACTGAAGCTTTCTTT
CAWRGGVTEAFF